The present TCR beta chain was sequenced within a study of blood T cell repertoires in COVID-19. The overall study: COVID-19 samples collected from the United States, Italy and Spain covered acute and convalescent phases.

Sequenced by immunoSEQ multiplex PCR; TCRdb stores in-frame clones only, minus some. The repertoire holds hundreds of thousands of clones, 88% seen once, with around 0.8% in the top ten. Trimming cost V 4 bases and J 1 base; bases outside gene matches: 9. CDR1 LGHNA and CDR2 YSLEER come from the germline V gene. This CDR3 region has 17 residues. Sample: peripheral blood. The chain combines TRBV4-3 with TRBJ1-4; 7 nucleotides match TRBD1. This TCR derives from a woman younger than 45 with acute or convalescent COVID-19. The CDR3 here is CASSLSGGQGTNEKLFF. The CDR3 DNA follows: TGCGCCAGCAGCCTCTCAGGGGGGCAAGGAACTAATGAAAAACTGTTTTTT.